Below, 7 T cell receptor beta chains from the same sample are listed, as sequenced in a study of CD8 T cells in Susac syndrome. RNA was extracted with the RNeasy kit, and a quantity of roughly 0.45 to 1 ug was reverse transcribed using random hexamers. In TCRdb, the immunoSEQ multiplex PCR reads were re-called with MiXCR into one record per CDR3 protein. The sample holds about 290,000 distinct CDR3 sequences, about 91% seen once. Material: CD8+ T cells from PBMCs. The source of these receptors is a human donor with multiple sclerosis.

In this sample, this clonotype turned up a few times. The chain employs TRBV27 and TRBJ2-5, with D possibly TRBD2 on 5 matching bases. The V gene's germline CDR1 is MNHEY and CDR2 SMNVEV (reference sequence). Deletions cut 3 bases from V and 7 bases from J, with 9 bases between. This CDR3 region has 12 residues. As DNA, the CDR3 is TGTGCCAGCAGTTTGGGCGGAGGGACCCAGTACTTC. This translates into CASSLGGGTQYF.

This clonotype was detected once. V usage is TRBV7-9 and J usage is TRBJ2-1, with 9 bases matching TRBD2. The V gene end was trimmed by 5 bases and the J gene end by 2 bases; junction bases not matched to a gene: 10. The CDR3 has 17 residues. Germline assignment: CDR1 SEHNR and CDR2 FQNEAQ (reference sequence). The CDR3 nucleotides read TGTGCCAGCAGCCACAATAGCGGGGGCCCTACCTACAATGAGCAGTTCTTC. Its translation is CASSHNSGGPTYNEQFF.

The chain has TRBV4-2 and TRBJ2-5; no clear D gene. V lost 0 bases and J 9 bases, leaving 11 bases between the germline ends. Germline values: CDR1 LGHNA, CDR2 YNFKEQ. This CDR3 has 13 amino acids. The CDR3 is CASSQDGFGSQYF. CDR3 in DNA: TGTGCCAGCAGCCAAGATGGTTTCGGATCCCAGTACTTC.

The chain has TRBV2 and TRBJ2-7; TRBD1 aligns across 8 bases. Germline assignment: CDR1 SNHLY and CDR2 FYNNEI. This CDR3 spans 16 amino acids. The trim removed 3 bases at V and 6 bases at J, leaving 13 bases unmatched. This chain's CDR3 is CASSDFWTGTASEQYF. The CDR3, as DNA: TGTGCCAGCAGTGATTTTTGGACAGGGACTGCGTCCGAGCAGTACTTC.

In its sample, this clonotype was seen a few times. The rearrangement joins TRBV10-3 to TRBJ2-7; no reliable D call. The CDR3 totals 12 residues. The V and J ends lost 0 bases and 4 bases respectively, with 4 bases between them. Germline V gives CDR1 ENHRY, CDR2 SYGVKD. CDR3 amino acids: CAISESGYEQYF. CDR3 sequence (DNA): TGTGCCATCAGTGAGTCTGGGTACGAGCAGTACTTC.

This clonotype was seen once. The chain recombines TRBV9 with TRBJ2-3, with D possibly matching TRBD2 (6 bases). The CDR3 runs 16 residues. V was trimmed by 1 base and J by 2 bases, leaving 14 bases between them. Germline V CDR1 and CDR2: SGDLS, YYNGEE. The CDR3 here is CASSVYSGNPTDTQYF. CDR3 in DNA: TGTGCCAGCAGCGTATATAGCGGAAATCCCACAGATACGCAGTATTTT. Using reference TRBV9 and TRBJ2-3 for the parts outside the CDR3, the full variable domain is DSGVTQTPKHLITATGQRVTLRCSPRSGDLSVYWYQQSLDQGLQFLIQYYNGEERAKGNILERFSAQQFPDLHSELNLSSLELGDSALYFCASSVYSGNPTDTQYFGPGTRLTVL.

This clonotype was detected a few times. CDR3 protein: CASTPGGVGTDTQYF. In DNA form, the CDR3 reads TGTGCCAGCACTCCCGGGGGAGTAGGCACAGATACGCAGTATTTT. This sequence joins TRBV7-2 and TRBJ2-3; tentative D call: TRBD2 (6 bases). The CDR3 consists of 15 residues. V dropped 7 bases and J dropped 1 base, with 15 bases sitting between them. The germline V gene has CDR1 SGHTA and CDR2 FQGNSA.